Presented here are 3 T cell receptor beta chains from one specimen sequenced in a study of Ad26.COV2.S vaccination and SARS-CoV-2 variants (dated by TCRdb to the early 2020s). The label giving this sample's treatment or condition can be read as: 15 to 20 received Ad26.COV2.S at low or high dose, single or two shots; roughly five received placebo; per-sample allocation not given. Repertoires of vaccine and placebo recipients were sequenced from samples taken on day 63 after the first injection. The receptor library was made with the immunoSEQ multiplex PCR assay. Not all clones reach the TCRdb copy of this immuneACCESS table, which keeps in-frame sequences only. Checked studies attribute under half of the gap to unresolved V genes and leave the rest unexplained. Within this sample are around 380,000 clones, with approximately 90% of them counted one time only. The ten largest make up roughly 3.2% of the sample.

This sample comprised peripheral blood, obtained in a trial of Ad26.COV2.S vaccine versus placebo. The receptors here all came from a person aged 18-65 years who received the Ad26.COV2.S COVID-19 vaccine or a placebo.

The V gene is TRBV19, the J gene TRBJ1-1; D is possibly TRBD1 (5 bases). The V and J ends lost 4 bases and 3 bases respectively, with 12 bases between them. CDR1 and CDR2 (germline): LNHDA, SQIVND (reference sequence). The CDR3 loop spans 14 amino acids. The CDR3 here is CASSRVPGDTEAFF. The CDR3 coding sequence is TGTGCCAGTAGTAGAGTCCCGGGGGACACTGAAGCTTTCTTT.

The chain couples TRBV2 to TRBJ1-1, with a tentative D call TRBD1 (5 bases). Trimming cost V 2 bases and J 4 bases, with 8 bases left between them. This CDR3 is built from 13 residues. Germline values: CDR1 SNHLY, CDR2 FYNNEI. CDR3 in amino acids: CASSERQITEAFF. DNA for the CDR3: TGTGCCAGCAGTGAAAGACAGATCACTGAAGCTTTCTTT.

The chain employs TRBV6-5 and TRBJ2-3; the match to TRBD2 covers 10 bases. The germline CDR1 and CDR2 sequences are MNHEY and SVGAGI. This CDR3 is 16 amino acids long. J lost 5 bases, V lost 1 base, and 6 bases had no gene match. The CDR3 bases are TGTGCCAGCAGTTACTGTGGGGGGACTAGCGAAGATACGCAGTATTTT. Translated: CASSYCGGTSEDTQYF.